What follows are 21 T cell receptor beta chains derived from one specimen sequenced in a study of tumor and adjacent non-tumor tissue in lung cancer. The template was RNA from unsorted bulk tissue. Three rounds of nested PCR, following a modified ARM-PCR protocol, produced the TCRbeta library. Each CDR3 protein is one row after TCRdb ran MiXCR on the multiplex PCR reads. The sample includes 69,000 or so distinct CDR3 sequences, roughly 72% of them seen just once. Sequencing was performed on lung tumor tissue. Receptors originate from a man aged 60 to 69 with non-small cell lung cancer.

Concerning this clonotype: The junction and the germline gene differ at one end; a read error may be behind it. The V and J genes are TRBV5-4 and TRBJ2-3; 8 bases line up with TRBD2. From germline, CDR1 is SGHNT and CDR2 YYREEE (reference sequence). This CDR3 region has 15 residues. Written as DNA, the CDR3 is TGTACCAGCAGCACAGCGGGAGACAACGCGGGTACGCAGTATTTT. It specifies CTSSTAGDNAGTQYF.

This clonotype was picked up one time. At one end the junction does not follow the germline gene, possibly because of a read error. The V call is TRBV6-5, the J call TRBJ1-2, with 8 bases matching TRBD1. Germline V gene sequence: CDR1 MNHEY, CDR2 SVGAGI. This CDR3 is built from 15 residues. The CDR3 protein is CASSSLGQGLYGYAF. The CDR3, as DNA: TGTGCCAGCAGTTCCCTTGGACAGGGCCTCTATGGCTACGCCTTC.

This chain's CDR3 is CTSSDPTGSYNEQFF. CDR3 coding DNA: TGTACCTCCAGTGATCCCACAGGGTCCTACAATGAGCAGTTCTTC. The chain uses TRBV24-1 and TRBJ2-1, with D possibly TRBD1 on 6 matching bases. This CDR3 has 15 residues. Germline CDR1 KGHDR, CDR2 SFDVKD.

This clonotype ranks as medium-sized. The V and J genes are TRBV12-3 or TRBV12-4 and TRBJ2-1; 7 bases are a match to TRBD2. The CDR3 covers 15 residues. J was trimmed by 5 bases and V by 2 bases; bases with no gene match: 6. The chain's CDR3 is CASSLPQREHNEQFF. CDR3 DNA sequence: TGTGCCAGCAGTTTACCTCAGCGGGAACACAATGAGCAGTTCTTC.

CDR3 region: CSACPGIKDTQYF. In nucleotides, the CDR3 is TGCAGTGCTTGTCCTGGGATTAAGGATACGCAGTATTTT. The rearrangement uses TRBV20-1 and TRBJ2-3; D remains unclear. CDR3 length: 13 residues. Germline V gives CDR1 DFQATT, CDR2 SNEGSKA (reference sequence). V was clipped by 5 bases and J by 6 bases, with 15 bases between them.

As for this clonotype: At one end, the junction sequence differs from germline, possibly due to a read error. The chain links TRBV20-1 to TRBJ2-3; 9 nucleotides match TRBD2. This CDR3 region has 16 residues. CDR1 and CDR2 from the germline V gene are DFQATT and SNEGSKA (reference sequence). CDR3: CSASPLAGPSGNTQYF. CDR3 DNA sequence: TGCAGTGCAAGCCCACTAGCGGGTCCTTCGGGGAATACACAGTATTTT.

On this clonotype itself: Possible read error: a much larger clone is one base away. The chain carries TRBV6-1 and TRBJ2-2; 10 positions agree with TRBD1. The CDR3 has 16 amino acids. The V gene's germline CDR1 is MNHNS and CDR2 SASEGT. CDR3 DNA: TGTGCCAGCAGTATGGGACAGGGGCAAAACACCGGGGAGCCGTTTTTT. Protein sequence: CASSMGQGQNTGEPFF.

To note about this clonotype: This likely comes from a read error, as the CDR3 has no conserved phenylalanine or tryptophan at its end. The gene calls are TRBV5-5 and TRBJ2-3; maybe TRBD2 (5 bases). Looked up from germline, CDR1 is SGHKS and CDR2 is YYEKEE (reference sequence). The CDR3 extends over 15 amino acids. CDR3 DNA sequence: TGTGCCAACAGCCGATGGGGAGAGCGGCCAGATACGCAGTATTAT. As protein: CANSRWGERPDTQYY.

In the case of this clonotype: The junction differs from germline at one of its ends, possibly a read error. CDR3 protein: CSARDGNSGVTGTQYF. The DNA for the CDR3 is TGCAGTGCTAGAGATGGGAATAGCGGGGTCACAGGTACGCAATATTTT. The chain recombines TRBV20-1 with TRBJ2-3; TRBD2 matches at 8 bases. CDR1 is DFQATT, CDR2 SNEGSKA, per germline (reference sequence). CDR3 size: 16 residues.

The chain couples TRBV20-1 to TRBJ2-2; TRBD2 matches 11 bases. Germline V CDR1 and CDR2: DFQATT, SNEGSKA (reference sequence). V lost 6 bases, J lost 7 bases, and 13 bases stayed unmatched. The CDR3 runs 16 residues. CDR3 amino acids: CSATLAGGPDIGELFF. The CDR3 DNA follows: TGCAGTGCCACTTTAGCGGGAGGGCCGGATATCGGGGAGCTGTTTTTT.

Concerning this clonotype itself: The junction differs from germline at one of its ends, possibly a read error. The chain is built from TRBV24-1 and TRBJ1-5; D unclear. Germline V gives CDR1 KGHDR, CDR2 SFDVKD. The CDR3 has 16 residues. This CDR3 reads CATSDSGRVSNQPQHF. Here the CDR3 DNA reads TGTGCCACCAGTGACTCCGGACGGGTAAGCAACCAGCCCCAGCATTTT.

Regarding this clonotype: Relative to the germline gene, one junction end is altered; a read error may explain this. This chain joins TRBV29-1 and TRBJ2-1; D is ambiguous. This CDR3 has 12 residues. Looked up from germline, CDR1 is SQVTM and CDR2 is ANQGSEA. DNA of the CDR3: TGCAGCGTTGACGGTAGGACCAATGAGCAGTCCTTC. The encoded protein is CSVDGRTNEQSF.

Of note for this clonotype: At one end the junction does not follow the germline gene, possibly because of a read error. The chain combines TRBV6-1 with TRBJ1-1; 10 bases fit TRBD1. CDR1 MNHNS and CDR2 SASEGT come from the germline V gene. This CDR3 comprises 18 residues. Written as DNA, the CDR3 is TGTGCCATCAGTGAAGGGTTAATGACAGGGGGCTCGAAAACTGAAGCTTTCTTT. Its translation: CAISEGLMTGGSKTEAFF.

The chain has TRBV29-1 and TRBJ2-3; 10 bases match TRBD2. J was trimmed by 12 bases and V by 5 bases; bases with no gene match: 11. Germline V gene data show CDR1 as SQVTM and CDR2 as ANQGSEA. The CDR3 consists of 13 residues. The CDR3 nucleotides are TGCAGCGTTCCACTAGCGGGATTGGGGGGACAGTATTTT. Translating it yields CSVPLAGLGGQYF.

This clonotype was seen repeatedly, ten times or more. The chain is built from TRBV29-1 and TRBJ2-4; D is possibly TRBD1 (6 bases). Germline V gene sequence: CDR1 SQVTM, CDR2 ANQGSEA. The CDR3 loop spans 16 amino acids. Trimming cost V 1 base and J 6 bases, with 19 bases left between them. DNA of the CDR3: TGCAGCGTTGAAGGGGGGATACAGGGTTTAGGAAACATTCAGTACTTC. It translates to CSVEGGIQGLGNIQYF.

This clonotype was detected ten times or more. The chain is built from TRBV7-9 and TRBJ1-1; no definite D call. There are 14 residues in the CDR3. Germline V gives CDR1 SEHNR, CDR2 FQNEAQ (reference sequence). V was pared by 2 bases and J by 4 bases, with 11 bases between. The CDR3 loop is CASSLLVGGTEAFF. The CDR3 DNA is TGTGCCAGCAGCTTATTGGTGGGAGGCACTGAAGCTTTCTTT.

This clonotype is classed as medium-sized. The rearrangement uses TRBV6-1 and TRBJ1-5; D unclear. This CDR3 spans 13 amino acids. V gave up 6 bases and J gave up 9 bases, with 15 bases separating them. From germline, CDR1 is MNHNS and CDR2 SASEGT. The chain's CDR3 is CASRRAGGWPQHF. The CDR3 DNA is TGTGCCAGCAGACGGGCCGGTGGCTGGCCCCAGCATTTT.

The chain employs TRBV5-1 and TRBJ2-6, with D perhaps matching TRBD1 (6 bases). Trimming cost V 4 bases and J 4 bases, with 15 bases left between them. The CDR3 contains 16 residues. Germline loops: CDR1 SGHRS, CDR2 YFSETQ. The CDR3 sequence: CASSQGSVGGANVLTF. As DNA, the CDR3 is TGCGCCAGCAGCCAGGGGAGTGTTGGCGGGGCCAACGTCCTGACTTTC.

About this clonotype: Compared with germline, one end of the junction differs, possibly owing to a read error. This sequence joins TRBV10-3 and TRBJ2-1; D gene ambiguous. Germline V gene lookup returns CDR1 ENHRY and CDR2 SYGVKD. The CDR3 consists of 12 residues. The CDR3 nucleotides are TGTGCCATTGCGAGTGGTTACAGTGAGCAGTTCTTC. Translation gives CAIASGYSEQFF.

As for this clonotype: Likely a read error: the CDR3 ends without its conserved phenylalanine or tryptophan. The CDR3, as DNA: TGTGCCAGCGGAACGACCTATTGCTACACCTTA. It is translated as CASGTTYCYTL. The genes are TRBV28 and TRBJ1-2; D gene ambiguous. Germline assignment: CDR1 MDHEN and CDR2 SYDVKM. The length of the CDR3 is 11 residues.

On this clonotype: The CDR3 does not end in the conserved phenylalanine or tryptophan, so this is likely a read error. V usage is TRBV6-5 and J usage is TRBJ2-1; 7 bases line up with TRBD1. V trimming: 9 bases; J trimming: 9 bases; junction bases outside the gene matches: 11. Germline CDR1 reads MNHEY; CDR2 reads SVGAGI. CDR3 length equals 13 residues. The CDR3 DNA follows: TGTGCCAGAGCAGTTAAGGGGGCTAGTGAGCAGTTCTTA. Translating it yields CARAVKGASEQFL.